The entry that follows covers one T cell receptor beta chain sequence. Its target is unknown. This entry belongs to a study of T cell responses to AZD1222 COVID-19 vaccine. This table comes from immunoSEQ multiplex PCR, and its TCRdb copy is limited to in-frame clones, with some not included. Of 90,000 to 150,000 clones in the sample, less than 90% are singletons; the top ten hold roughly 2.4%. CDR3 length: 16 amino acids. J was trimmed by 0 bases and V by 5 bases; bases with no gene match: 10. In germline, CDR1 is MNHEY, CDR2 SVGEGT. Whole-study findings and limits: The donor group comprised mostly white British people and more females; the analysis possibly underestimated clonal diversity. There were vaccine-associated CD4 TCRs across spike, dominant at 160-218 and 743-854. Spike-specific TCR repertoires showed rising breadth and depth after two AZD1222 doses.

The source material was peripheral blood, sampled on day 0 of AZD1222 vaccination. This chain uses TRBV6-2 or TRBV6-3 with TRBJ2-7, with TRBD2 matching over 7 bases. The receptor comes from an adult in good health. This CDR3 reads CASSPRGRGHSYEQYF. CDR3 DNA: TGTGCCAGCAGTCCCCGGGGGAGGGGCCACTCCTACGAGCAGTACTTC.